This T cell receptor beta chain originates from a study of T and B cells in COVID-19 patients. Germline CDR1 reads GTSNPN; CDR2 reads SVGIG (reference sequence). The CDR3 contains 13 residues. J lost 8 bases, V lost 0 bases, and 2 bases had no gene match. BIOMED2 TRB-A/B primer pools were used in multiplex TRB PCR. MiXCR, applied by TCRdb to the multiplex PCR reads, yields one record per CDR3 protein. The sample has thousands of distinct CDR3 sequences; over 30% are singletons. TRB was amplified from approximately 250-500 ng of blood genomic DNA. This receptor was identified in a human donor with active COVID-19. Input material: blood. J is TRBJ1-5 and V is TRBV30; 9 nucleotides match TRBD1. The CDR3 DNA is TGTGCCTGGAGTGTACAGGGGGCTAAGCCCCAGCATTTT. It specifies CAWSVQGAKPQHF.